The present entry profiles one T cell receptor beta chain with its context. Its antigen is not known. The data belong to a study of cytomegalovirus exposure and HLA in healthy donors. Overall study context: HLA-typed donors were the source of approximately 85 million unique TCRs held in an early data release. The study's findings and limits: According to reports, the classifier identified cytomegalovirus status with high specificity and sensitivity. It was in a later analysis that TCR association rates were seen to vary by HLA locus, highest for DRB1 and lowest for HLA-C.

A multiplex PCR was run with 60 Vbeta primers and 13 Jbeta primers. The data were produced by immunoSEQ multiplex PCR, yet TCRdb's version contains in-frame clones alone and is incomplete. This sample has around 150,000 clones, with about 80% found just once. The V gene's germline CDR1 is SQVTM and CDR2 ANQGSEA. The CDR3 extends over 13 amino acids. V shed 8 bases, J shed 6 bases, and the junction held 10 bases outside the gene matches. The sequence was obtained from a man aged 50-60 years in good health and CMV-seropositive. The chain uses TRBV29-1 and TRBJ1-5, with 7 positions matching TRBD1. Specimen: PBMCs. In nucleotides, the CDR3 is TGCAGCTTCGAGGAGGGGGCAGGTCAGCCCCAGCATTTT. The encoded protein is CSFEEGAGQPQHF.